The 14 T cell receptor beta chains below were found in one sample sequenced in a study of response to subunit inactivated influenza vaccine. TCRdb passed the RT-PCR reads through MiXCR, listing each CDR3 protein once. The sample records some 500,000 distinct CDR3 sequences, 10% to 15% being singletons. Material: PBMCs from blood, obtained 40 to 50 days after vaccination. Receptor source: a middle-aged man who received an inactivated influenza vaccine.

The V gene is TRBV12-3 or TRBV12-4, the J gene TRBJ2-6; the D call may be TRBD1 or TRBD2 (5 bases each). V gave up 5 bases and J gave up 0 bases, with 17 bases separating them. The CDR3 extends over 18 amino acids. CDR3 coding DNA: TGTGCCAGCAGTCCCGGGACGGTTTATAACTCTGGGGCCAACGTCCTGACTTTC. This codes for CASSPGTVYNSGANVLTF.

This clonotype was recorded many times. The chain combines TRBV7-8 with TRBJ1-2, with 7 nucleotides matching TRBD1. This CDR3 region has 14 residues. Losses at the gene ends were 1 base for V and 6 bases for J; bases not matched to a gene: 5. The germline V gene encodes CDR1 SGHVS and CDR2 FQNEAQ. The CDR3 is CASSLGPTGDGYTF. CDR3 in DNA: TGTGCCAGCAGCTTAGGGCCCACAGGGGATGGCTACACCTTC. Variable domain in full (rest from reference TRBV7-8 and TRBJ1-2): GAGVSQSPRYKVAKRGQDVALRCDPISGHVSLFWYQQALGQGPEFLTYFQNEAQLDKSGLPSDRFFAERPEGSVSTLKIQRTQQEDSAVYLCASSLGPTGDGYTFGSGTRLTVV.

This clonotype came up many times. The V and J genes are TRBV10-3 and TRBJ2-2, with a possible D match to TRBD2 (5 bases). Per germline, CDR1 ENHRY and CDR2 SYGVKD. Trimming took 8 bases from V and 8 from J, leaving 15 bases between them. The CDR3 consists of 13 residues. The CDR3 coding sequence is TGTGCCATCGGGCATGGTACTAGAGGGGAGCTGTTTTTT. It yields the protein CAIGHGTRGELFF.

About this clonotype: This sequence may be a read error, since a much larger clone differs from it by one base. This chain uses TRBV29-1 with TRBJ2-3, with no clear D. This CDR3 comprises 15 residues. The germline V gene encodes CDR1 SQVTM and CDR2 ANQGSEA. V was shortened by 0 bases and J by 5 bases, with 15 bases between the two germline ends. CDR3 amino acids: CSVEDLQDARDTQYF. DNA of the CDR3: TGCAGCGTTGAAGATCTTCAGGATGCAAGAGATACGCAGTATTTT.

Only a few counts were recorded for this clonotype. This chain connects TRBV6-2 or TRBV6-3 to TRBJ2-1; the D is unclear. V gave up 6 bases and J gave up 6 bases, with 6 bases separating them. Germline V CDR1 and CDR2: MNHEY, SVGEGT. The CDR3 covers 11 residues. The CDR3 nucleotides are TGTGCCAGCAGACGAGTCAATGAGCAGTTCTTC. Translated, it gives CASRRVNEQFF.

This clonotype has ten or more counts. CDR3 sequence reads: CASSLGGNADTQYF. As DNA, the CDR3 is TGCGCCAGCAGCTTGGGAGGGAACGCAGATACGCAGTATTTT. The chain combines TRBV5-1 with TRBJ2-3, with D possibly TRBD2 on 5 matching bases. This CDR3 region has 14 residues. Germline CDR1 and CDR2: SGHRS and YFSETQ. The ends were cut back, 0 bases at V and 4 bases at J, with 9 bases in the middle.

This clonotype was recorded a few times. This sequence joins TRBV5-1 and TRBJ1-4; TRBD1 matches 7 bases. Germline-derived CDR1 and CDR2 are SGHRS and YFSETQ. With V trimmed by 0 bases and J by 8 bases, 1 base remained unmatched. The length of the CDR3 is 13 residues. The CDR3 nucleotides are TGCGCCAGCAGCTTGGTGGGACAGGAAAAACTGTTTTTT. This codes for CASSLVGQEKLFF.

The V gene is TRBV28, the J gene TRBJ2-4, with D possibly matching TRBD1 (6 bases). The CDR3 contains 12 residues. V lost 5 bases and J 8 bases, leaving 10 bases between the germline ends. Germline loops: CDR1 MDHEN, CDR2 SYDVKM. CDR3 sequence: CASSTQGYIQYF. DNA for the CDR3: TGTGCCAGCAGTACACAGGGTTACATTCAGTACTTC.

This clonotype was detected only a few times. This CDR3 is CASSLDVAGGHEQYF. In DNA form, the CDR3 reads TGTGCCAGCAGCTTAGACGTAGCGGGAGGCCACGAGCAGTACTTC. The chain combines TRBV7-6 with TRBJ2-7, with TRBD2 matching 10 bases. Per the germline V gene, CDR1 is SGHVS and CDR2 is FNYEAQ. This CDR3 region has 15 residues. V dropped 1 base and J dropped 5; count of bases not matched to a gene: 5.

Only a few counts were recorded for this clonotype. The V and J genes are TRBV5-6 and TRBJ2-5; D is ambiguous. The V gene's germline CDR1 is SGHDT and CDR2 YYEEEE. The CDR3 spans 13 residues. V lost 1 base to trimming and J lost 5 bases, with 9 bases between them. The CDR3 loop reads CASSLNPRETQYF. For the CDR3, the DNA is TGTGCCAGCAGCTTGAATCCCCGGGAGACCCAGTACTTC.

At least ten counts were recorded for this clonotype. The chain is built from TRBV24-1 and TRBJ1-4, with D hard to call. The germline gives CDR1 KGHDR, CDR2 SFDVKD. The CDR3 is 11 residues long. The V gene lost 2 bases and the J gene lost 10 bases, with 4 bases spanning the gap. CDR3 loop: CATSDSGKLFF. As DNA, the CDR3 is TGTGCCACCAGTGATTCTGGAAAACTGTTTTTT.

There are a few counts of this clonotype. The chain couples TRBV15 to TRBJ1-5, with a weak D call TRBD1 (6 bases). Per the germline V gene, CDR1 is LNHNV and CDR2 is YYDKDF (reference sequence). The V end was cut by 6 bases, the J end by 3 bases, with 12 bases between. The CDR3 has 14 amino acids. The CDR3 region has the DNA TGTGCCACCAGTCTGAACAGGGACAATCAGCCCCAGCATTTT. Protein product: CATSLNRDNQPQHF. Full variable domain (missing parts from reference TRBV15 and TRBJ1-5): DAMVIQNPRYQVTQFGKPVTLSCSQTLNHNVMYWYQQKSSQAPKLLFHYYDKDFNNEADTPDNFQSRRPNTSFCFLDIRSPGLGDTAMYLCATSLNRDNQPQHFGDGTRLSIL.

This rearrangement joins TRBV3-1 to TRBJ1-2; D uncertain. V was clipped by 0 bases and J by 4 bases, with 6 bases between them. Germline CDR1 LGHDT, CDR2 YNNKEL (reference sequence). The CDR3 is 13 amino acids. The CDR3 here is CASSQETVYGYTF. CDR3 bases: TGTGCCAGCAGCCAAGAAACAGTCTATGGCTACACCTTC.

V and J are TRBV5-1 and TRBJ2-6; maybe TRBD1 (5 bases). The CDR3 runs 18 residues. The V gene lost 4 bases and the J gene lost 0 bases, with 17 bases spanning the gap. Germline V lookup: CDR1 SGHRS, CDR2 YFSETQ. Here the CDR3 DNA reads TGCGCCAGCAGCCCTGGGGCAGGCATGACCTCTGGGGCCAACGTCCTGACTTTC. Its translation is CASSPGAGMTSGANVLTF.